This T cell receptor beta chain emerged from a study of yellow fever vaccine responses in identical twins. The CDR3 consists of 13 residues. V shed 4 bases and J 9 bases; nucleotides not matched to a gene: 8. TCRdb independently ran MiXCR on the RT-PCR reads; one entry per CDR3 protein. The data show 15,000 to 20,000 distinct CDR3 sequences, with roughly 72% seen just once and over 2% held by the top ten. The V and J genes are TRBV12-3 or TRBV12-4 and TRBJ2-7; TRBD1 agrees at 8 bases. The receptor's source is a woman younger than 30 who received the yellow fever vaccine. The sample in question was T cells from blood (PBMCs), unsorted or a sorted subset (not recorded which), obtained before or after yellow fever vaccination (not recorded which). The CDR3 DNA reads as TGTGCCAGCAGTTCCGGACAGGGTCTAGGGCAGTACGTC. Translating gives CASSSGQGLGQYV.